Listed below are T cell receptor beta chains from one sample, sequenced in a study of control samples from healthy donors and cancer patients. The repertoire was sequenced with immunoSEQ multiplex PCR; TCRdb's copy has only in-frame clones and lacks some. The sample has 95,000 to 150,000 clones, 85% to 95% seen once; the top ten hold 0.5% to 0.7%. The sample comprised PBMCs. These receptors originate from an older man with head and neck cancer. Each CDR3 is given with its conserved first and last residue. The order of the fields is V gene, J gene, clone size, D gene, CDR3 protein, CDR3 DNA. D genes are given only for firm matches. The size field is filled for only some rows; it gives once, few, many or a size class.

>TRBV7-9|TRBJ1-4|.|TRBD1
CASEEGATEKLFF
TGTGCCAGCGAGGAGGGGGCGACGGAAAAACTGTTTTTT
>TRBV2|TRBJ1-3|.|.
CASRAREGHTIYF
TGTGCCAGTCGGGCAAGGGAGGGTCACACCATATATTTT
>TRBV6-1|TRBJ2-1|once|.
CASSEASGKQFF
TGTGCCAGCAGTGAAGCGTCGGGGAAGCAGTTCTTC
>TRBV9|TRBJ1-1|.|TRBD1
CASSDSLRDRVGNTEAFF
TGTGCCAGCAGCGACTCACTCCGGGACAGGGTAGGGAACACTGAAGCTTTCTTT
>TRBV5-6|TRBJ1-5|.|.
CASSLRRVNQPQHF
TGTGCCAGCAGCTTACGCAGGGTCAATCAGCCCCAGCATTTT
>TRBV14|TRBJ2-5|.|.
CASSQTGEPQETQYF
TGTGCCAGCAGCCAGACAGGAGAACCCCAAGAGACCCAGTACTTC
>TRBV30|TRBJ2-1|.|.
CAWNFPDKYNEQFF
TGTGCCTGGAATTTCCCGGACAAATACAATGAGCAGTTCTTC
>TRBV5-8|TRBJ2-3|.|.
CASRPGTSSTDTQYF
TGTGCCAGCAGGCCCGGGACTTCTAGCACAGATACGCAGTATTTT
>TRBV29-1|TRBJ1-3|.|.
CSVDSLSGNTIYF
TGCAGCGTTGATTCTCTCTCTGGAAACACCATATATTTT
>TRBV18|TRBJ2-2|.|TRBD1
CASSTYRVGGANTGELFF
TGTGCCAGCTCTACGTACCGTGTAGGGGGCGCGAACACCGGGGAGCTGTTTTTT
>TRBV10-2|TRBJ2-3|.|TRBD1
CAGSGTGTDTQYF
TGCGCCGGCTCCGGGACAGGCACAGATACGCAGTATTTT
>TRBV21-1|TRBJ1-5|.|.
CASSKPSAGTETNCPKNNQPQHF
TGTGCCAGCAGCAAACCCTCGGCGGGGACAGAAACCAACTGCCCTAAAAACAATCAGCCCCAGCATTTT
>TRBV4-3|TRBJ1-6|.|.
CASSQGQGVGPPLHF
TGCGCCAGCAGCCAAGGTCAAGGTGTAGGTCCACCCCTCCACTTT
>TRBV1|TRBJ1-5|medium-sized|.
CTSSQERGGDQPQHF
TGCACCAGCAGCCAAGAACGGGGAGGGGATCAGCCCCAGCATTTT
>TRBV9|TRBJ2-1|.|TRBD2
CASSVESGGSYNEQFF
TGTGCCAGCAGCGTAGAATCGGGGGGGTCCTACAATGAGCAGTTCTTC
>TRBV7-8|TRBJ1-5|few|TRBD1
CATSLGQAWNSNQPQHF
TGTGCCACGAGCTTGGGACAGGCCTGGAATAGCAATCAGCCCCAGCATTTT
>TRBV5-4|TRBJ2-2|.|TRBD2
CASSSLAGGLDTGELFF
TGTGCCAGCAGCTCCTTAGCGGGAGGGCTGGACACCGGGGAGCTGTTTTTT
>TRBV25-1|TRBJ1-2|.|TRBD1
CASSVGGGNYGYTF
TGTGCCAGCAGTGTAGGGGGCGGAAACTATGGCTACACCTTC
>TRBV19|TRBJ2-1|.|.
CASSIGFSNNEQFF
TGTGCCAGTAGTATAGGTTTCAGTAACAATGAGCAGTTCTTC
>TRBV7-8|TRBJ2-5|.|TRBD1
CASSLAGTGARETQYF
TGTGCCAGCAGCTTAGCGGGAACAGGGGCGAGAGAGACCCAGTACTTC
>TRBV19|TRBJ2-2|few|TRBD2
CASSRELAGGNTGELFF
TGTGCCAGTAGTAGGGAACTAGCGGGAGGGAACACCGGGGAGCTGTTTTTT
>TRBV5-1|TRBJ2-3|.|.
CASSLVVTSTDTQYF
TGCGCCAGCAGCTTGGTTGTGACTAGCACAGATACGCAGTATTTT
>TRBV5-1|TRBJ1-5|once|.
CASSLGGAGNQPQHF
TGCGCCAGCAGCTTGGGCGGAGCGGGGAATCAGCCCCAGCATTTT
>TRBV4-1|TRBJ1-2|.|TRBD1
CASSPSTGVGGYTF
TGCGCCAGCAGCCCCTCGACAGGGGTTGGTGGCTACACCTTC
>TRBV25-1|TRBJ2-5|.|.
CASSEPHLSTQETQYF
TGTGCCAGCAGTGAACCCCACCTCTCAACACAAGAGACCCAGTACTTC
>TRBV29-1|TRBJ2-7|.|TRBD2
CSSRTSGRAPEQYF
TGCAGCTCCCGTACTAGCGGGAGGGCCCCAGAGCAGTACTTC
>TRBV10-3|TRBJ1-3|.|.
CAISSSGNTIYF
TGTGCCATCAGCAGCTCTGGAAACACCATATATTTT
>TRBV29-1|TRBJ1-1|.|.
CSVLRNTEAFF
TGCAGCGTTCTGAGGAACACTGAAGCTTTCTTT